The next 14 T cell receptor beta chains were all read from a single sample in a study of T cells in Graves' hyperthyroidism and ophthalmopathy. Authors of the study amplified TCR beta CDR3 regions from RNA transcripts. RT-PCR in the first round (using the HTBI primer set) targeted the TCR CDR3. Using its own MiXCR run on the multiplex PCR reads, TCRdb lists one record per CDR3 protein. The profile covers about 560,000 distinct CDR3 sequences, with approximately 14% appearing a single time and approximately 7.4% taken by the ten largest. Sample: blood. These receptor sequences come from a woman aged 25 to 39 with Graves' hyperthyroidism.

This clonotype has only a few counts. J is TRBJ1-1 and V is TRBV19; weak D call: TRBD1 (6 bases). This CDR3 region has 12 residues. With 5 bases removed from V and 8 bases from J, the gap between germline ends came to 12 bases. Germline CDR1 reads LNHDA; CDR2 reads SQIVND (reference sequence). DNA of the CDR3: TGTGCCAGTAGTCCTAGGGGGGGCGAAGCTTTCTTT. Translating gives CASSPRGGEAFF.

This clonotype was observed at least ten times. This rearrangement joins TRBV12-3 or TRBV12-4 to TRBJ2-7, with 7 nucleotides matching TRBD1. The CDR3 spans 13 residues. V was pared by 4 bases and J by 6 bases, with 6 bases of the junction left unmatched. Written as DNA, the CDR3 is TGTGCCAGCAGTTATCTACAGGGGCGCGAGCAGTACTTC. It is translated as CASSYLQGREQYF.

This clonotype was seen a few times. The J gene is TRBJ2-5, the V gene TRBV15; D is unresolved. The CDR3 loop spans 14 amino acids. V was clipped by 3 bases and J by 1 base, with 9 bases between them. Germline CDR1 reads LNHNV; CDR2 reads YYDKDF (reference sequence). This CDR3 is CATSSGPAQETQYF. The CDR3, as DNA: TGTGCCACCAGCAGTGGACCTGCCCAAGAGACCCAGTACTTC.

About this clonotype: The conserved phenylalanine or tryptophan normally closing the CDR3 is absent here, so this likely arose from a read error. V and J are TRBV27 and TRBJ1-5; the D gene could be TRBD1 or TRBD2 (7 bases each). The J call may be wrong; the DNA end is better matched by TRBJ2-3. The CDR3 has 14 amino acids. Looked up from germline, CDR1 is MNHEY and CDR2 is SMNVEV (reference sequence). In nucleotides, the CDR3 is TGTGCCAGCAGGCAGGGGGGGCGTAGGAGGCCCCAGTATCTT. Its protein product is CASRQGGRRRPQYL.

The CDR3 nucleotides are TGCGCCAGCAGCCCCGTTTTCTTTTGTGACATCGAAGCTTTCTTT. Translation gives CASSPVFFCDIEAFF. This chain joins TRBV4-1 and TRBJ1-1, with unresolved D. The CDR3 has 15 residues. Germline V CDR1 and CDR2: MGHRA, YSYEKL. The germline V and J ends were trimmed by 4 bases and 8 bases, with 20 bases remaining between them.

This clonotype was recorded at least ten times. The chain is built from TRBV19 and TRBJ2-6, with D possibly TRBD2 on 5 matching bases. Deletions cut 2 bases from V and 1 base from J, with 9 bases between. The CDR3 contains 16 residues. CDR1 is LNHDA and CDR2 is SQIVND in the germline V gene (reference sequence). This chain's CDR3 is CASSIFEGSGANVLTF. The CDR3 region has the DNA TGTGCCAGTAGTATATTTGAGGGTTCTGGGGCCAACGTCCTGACTTTC.

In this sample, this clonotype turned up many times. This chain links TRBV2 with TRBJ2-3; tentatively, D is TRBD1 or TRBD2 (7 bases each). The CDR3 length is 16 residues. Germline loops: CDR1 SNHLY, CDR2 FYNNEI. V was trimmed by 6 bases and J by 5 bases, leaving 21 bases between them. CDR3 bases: TGTGCCAGCAGAAGTCTGAGCGGGACAGACGGAGATACGCAGTATTTT. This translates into CASRSLSGTDGDTQYF.

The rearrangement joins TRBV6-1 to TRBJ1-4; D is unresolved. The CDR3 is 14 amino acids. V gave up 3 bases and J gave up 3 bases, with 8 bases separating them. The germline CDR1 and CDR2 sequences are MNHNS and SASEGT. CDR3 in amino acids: CASSDFPANEKLFF. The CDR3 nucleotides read TGTGCCAGCAGTGATTTTCCGGCTAATGAAAAACTGTTTTTT.

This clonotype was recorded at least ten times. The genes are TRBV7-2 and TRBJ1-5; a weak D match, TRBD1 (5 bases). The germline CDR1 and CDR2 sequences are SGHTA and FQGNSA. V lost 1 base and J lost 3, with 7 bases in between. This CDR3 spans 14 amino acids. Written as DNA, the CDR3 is TGTGCCAGCAGCTTAGGCAGGGCCAATCAGCCCCAGCATTTT. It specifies CASSLGRANQPQHF. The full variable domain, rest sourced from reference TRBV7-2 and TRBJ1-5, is GAGVSQSPSNKVTEKGKDVELRCDPISGHTALYWYRQSLGQGLEFLIYFQGNSAPDKSGLPSDRFSAERTGGSVSTLTIQRTQQEDSAVYLCASSLGRANQPQHFGDGTRLSIL.

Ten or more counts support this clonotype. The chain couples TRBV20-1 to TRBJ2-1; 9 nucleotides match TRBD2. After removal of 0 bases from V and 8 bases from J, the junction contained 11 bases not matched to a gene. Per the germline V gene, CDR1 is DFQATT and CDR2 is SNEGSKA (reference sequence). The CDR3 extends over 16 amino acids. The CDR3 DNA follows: TGCAGTGCTAGAGATCGGGCGCGGGAGGGTTTGTATGAGCAGTTCTTC. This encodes CSARDRAREGLYEQFF.

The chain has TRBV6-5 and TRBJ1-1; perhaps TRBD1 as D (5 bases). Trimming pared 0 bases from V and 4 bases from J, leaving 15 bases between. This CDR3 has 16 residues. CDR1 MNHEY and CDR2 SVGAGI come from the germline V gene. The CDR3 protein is CASSYSIGGDRTEAFF. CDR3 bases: TGTGCCAGCAGTTACTCGATTGGGGGGGATCGCACTGAAGCTTTCTTT.

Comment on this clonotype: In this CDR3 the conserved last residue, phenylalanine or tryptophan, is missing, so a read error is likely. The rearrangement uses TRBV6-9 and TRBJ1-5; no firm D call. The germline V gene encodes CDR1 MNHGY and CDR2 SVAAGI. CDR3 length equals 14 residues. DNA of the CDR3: TGTGCCAGCAGTTACAGTCGAGGCAATCGGCCCCAGCATCTT. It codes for CASSYSRGNRPQHL.

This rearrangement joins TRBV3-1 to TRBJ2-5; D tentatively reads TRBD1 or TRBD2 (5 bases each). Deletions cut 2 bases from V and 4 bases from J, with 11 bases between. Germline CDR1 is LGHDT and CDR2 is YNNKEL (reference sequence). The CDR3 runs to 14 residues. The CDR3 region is CASSQFRDGETQYF. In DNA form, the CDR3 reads TGTGCCAGCAGCCAATTCAGGGACGGAGAGACCCAGTACTTC.

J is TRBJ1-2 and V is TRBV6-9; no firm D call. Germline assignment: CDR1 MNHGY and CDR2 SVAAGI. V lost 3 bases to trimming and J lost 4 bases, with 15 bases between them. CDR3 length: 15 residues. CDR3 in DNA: TGTGCCAGCAGTTACACGTTACAGAACCTCTATGGCTACACCTTC. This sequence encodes CASSYTLQNLYGYTF.